This entry lists 20 T cell receptor beta chains sequenced from one sample in a study of beta chain features in type 1 diabetes. Sequenced material consisted of expressed TCRB transcripts (all of the isolated RNA was reverse transcribed). The method was immunoSEQ multiplex PCR; TCRdb's version includes in-frame clones alone and lacks a portion of them. The sample has 350,000 to 450,000 clones; over 11% are singletons. The sequencing sample was made of naive CD4+ T cells from blood. These TCRs come from a man under 40 in good health.

The sample holds a few counts of this clone. The chain carries TRBV7-2 and TRBJ2-7; 7 nucleotides align to TRBD1. Germline loops: CDR1 SGHTA, CDR2 FQGNSA. V was pared by 5 bases and J by 0 bases, with 10 bases of the junction left unmatched. The CDR3 is 16 residues long. This chain's CDR3 is CASSPRGQPPSYEQYF. The CDR3 DNA reads TGTGCCAGCAGCCCACGGGGACAGCCACCCTCCTACGAGCAGTACTTC.

The table lists this clone with a few counts. This chain uses TRBV10-3 with TRBJ1-6, with no clear D. This CDR3 has 13 residues. CDR1 is ENHRY and CDR2 is SYGVKD in the germline V gene. V lost 10 bases and J lost 5, with 12 bases in between. The CDR3 spells CASATDNNSPLHF. Written as DNA, the CDR3 is TGTGCCAGCGCGACGGATAATAATTCACCCCTCCACTTT.

This clone was counted only a few times. The V and J genes are TRBV9 and TRBJ2-2, with 7 bases lining up with TRBD1. The CDR3 is 15 amino acids. V was pared by 3 bases and J by 4 bases, with 6 bases of the junction left unmatched. Germline CDR1 is SGDLS and CDR2 is YYNGEE. CDR3 region: CASSERGPFTGELFF. CDR3 nucleotides: TGTGCCAGCAGCGAAAGGGGGCCTTTCACCGGGGAGCTGTTTTTT.

J is TRBJ1-2 and V is TRBV7-2, with D tentatively TRBD1 (5 bases). V was pared by 6 bases and J by 4 bases, with 21 bases between. The CDR3 is 16 residues long. Germline assignment: CDR1 SGHTA and CDR2 FQGNSA. In nucleotides, the CDR3 is TGTGCCAGCAGTGCCGAGACAGCTTACTCTGCCTATGGCTACACCTTC. Translation: CASSAETAYSAYGYTF.

The table lists this clone with a few counts. J is TRBJ1-1 and V is TRBV19; tentative D call: TRBD1 (5 bases). The CDR3 covers 15 residues. Germline loops: CDR1 LNHDA, CDR2 SQIVND (reference sequence). Trimming removed 3 bases from V and 0 bases from J, with 11 bases in between. The CDR3 DNA is TGTGCCAGTAGTATCGGCGGGACCATGAACACTGAAGCTTTCTTT. It translates to CASSIGGTMNTEAFF. Full variable domain (outside the CDR3, taken from reference TRBV19 and TRBJ1-1): DGGITQSPKYLFRKEGQNVTLSCEQNLNHDAMYWYRQDPGQGLRLIYYSQIVNDFQKGDIAEGYSVSREKKESFPLTVTSAQKNPTAFYLCASSIGGTMNTEAFFGQGTRLTVV.

The chain links TRBV7-2 to TRBJ1-6; a weak D match, TRBD1 (6 bases). This CDR3 comprises 13 residues. V lost 3 bases and J 9 bases, leaving 9 bases between the germline ends. Germline V gives CDR1 SGHTA, CDR2 FQGNSA. The CDR3 here is CASSLTGPSPLHF. The CDR3 DNA is TGTGCCAGCAGCTTGACAGGACCTTCACCCCTCCACTTT.

This clone was seen a handful of times. This chain links TRBV30 with TRBJ2-5; no reliable D call. Trimming took off 5 bases at V and 5 bases at J, with 9 bases between the two ends. From germline, CDR1 is GTSNPN and CDR2 SVGIG (reference sequence). The CDR3 is made up of 11 amino acids. The CDR3 sequence: CAWDHSETQYF. The DNA for the CDR3 is TGTGCCTGGGACCACTCGGAGACCCAGTACTTC.

This clone was counted a single time. The rearrangement uses TRBV6-5 and TRBJ2-3; D tentatively reads TRBD1 or TRBD2 (5 bases each). V was shortened by 8 bases and J by 3 bases, with 18 bases between the two germline ends. Germline assignment: CDR1 MNHEY and CDR2 SVGAGI. The CDR3 totals 15 residues. CDR3 nucleotides: TGTGCCAGCGGCGAGGGGACGTGGGGGACAGATACGCAGTATTTT. Translated, it gives CASGEGTWGTDTQYF.

This clone was picked up a small number of times. The V and J genes are TRBV6-6 and TRBJ2-3, with unresolved D. Germline-derived CDR1 and CDR2 are MNHNY and SVGAGI (reference sequence). The length of the CDR3 is 14 residues. The ends were cut back, 2 bases at V and 2 bases at J, with 8 bases in the middle. The CDR3 sequence: CASSYNGFTDTQYF. CDR3 DNA: TGTGCCAGCAGTTACAATGGATTCACAGATACGCAGTATTTT.

V is TRBV27 and J is TRBJ2-1, with 10 nucleotides matching TRBD2. CDR1 is MNHEY, CDR2 SMNVEV, per germline (reference sequence). The CDR3 totals 17 residues. The V and J ends lost 3 bases and 1 base, in that order; junction bases with no gene match: 6. CDR3 DNA sequence: TGTGCCAGCAGTTTCAATCTAGCGGGAGTATCCTACAATGAGCAGTTCTTC. This gives the protein CASSFNLAGVSYNEQFF.

This clone was counted many times. CDR3 protein: CASSPATGAETQYF. CDR3 sequence (DNA): TGCGCCAGCAGCCCAGCGACAGGGGCAGAGACCCAGTACTTC. This chain joins TRBV5-1 and TRBJ2-5; 8 nucleotides align to TRBD1. The germline V gene encodes CDR1 SGHRS and CDR2 YFSETQ. The CDR3 totals 14 residues. The ends lost 4 bases at V and 4 bases at J; junction bases unmatched: 6.

The chain joins TRBV29-1 to TRBJ1-2, with 9 bases matching TRBD1. Germline V lookup: CDR1 SQVTM, CDR2 ANQGSEA. This CDR3 region has 13 residues. The V segment lost 3 bases and the J segment 7 bases; nucleotides outside the gene matches: 6. In DNA, the CDR3 is TGCAGCGTTGAGGTTGGGACAGGGCTTGGCTACACCTTC. Translation gives CSVEVGTGLGYTF.

The table lists this clone with many counts. The V and J genes are TRBV10-3 and TRBJ2-7, with a weak D call TRBD1 (6 bases). Trimming left V 4 bases short and J 4 bases short, with 8 bases between. The CDR3 contains 12 residues. Germline CDR1 is ENHRY and CDR2 is SYGVKD. CDR3 loop: CAISGQDYEQYV. The DNA for the CDR3 is TGTGCCATCAGTGGACAGGATTACGAGCAGTACGTC.

This clone was counted only a few times. The chain links TRBV19 to TRBJ2-2; 8 bases are shared with TRBD1. Germline CDR1 LNHDA, CDR2 SQIVND (reference sequence). Trimming cost V 7 bases and J 7 bases; bases outside gene matches: 8. The length of the CDR3 is 14 residues. CDR3 sequence: CASTPQGASGELFF. The CDR3 DNA reads as TGTGCCAGTACCCCTCAGGGGGCGAGCGGGGAGCTGTTTTTT.

The chain has TRBV7-2 and TRBJ1-1, with D possibly being TRBD1 (6 bases). The CDR3 sequence is 12 residues long. Germline CDR1 SGHTA, CDR2 FQGNSA. V shed 1 base and J shed 10 bases, with 10 bases lying between them. CDR3 sequence: CASSLETGSAFF. Here the CDR3 DNA reads TGTGCCAGCAGCTTAGAAACAGGGTCAGCTTTCTTT.

The count of this clone is one. This CDR3 reads CASSQGAGVNNEQFF. In DNA, the CDR3 is TGCGCCAGCAGCCAAGGGGCAGGGGTAAACAATGAGCAGTTCTTC. The chain is built from TRBV4-3 and TRBJ2-1; possibly TRBD1 for D (6 bases). With 1 base removed from V and 5 bases from J, the gap between germline ends came to 12 bases. From germline, CDR1 is LGHNA and CDR2 YSLEER. The CDR3 consists of 15 residues.

This chain connects TRBV5-6 to TRBJ2-3; D ambiguous. Germline loops: CDR1 SGHDT, CDR2 YYEEEE. The CDR3 runs to 14 residues. Trimming took 4 bases from V and 1 from J, leaving 10 bases between them. CDR3 sequence: CASSPAYGTDTQYF. CDR3 in DNA: TGTGCCAGCAGCCCAGCGTACGGCACAGATACGCAGTATTTT.

This clone was seen more than once but under ten times. CDR3 in amino acids: CAWSHQLGYNQPQHF. CDR3 nucleotides: TGTGCCTGGAGCCACCAGCTGGGGTACAATCAGCCCCAGCATTTT. This rearrangement joins TRBV30 to TRBJ1-5, with D uncertain. Per the germline V gene, CDR1 is GTSNPN and CDR2 is SVGIG (reference sequence). With 3 bases removed from V and 3 bases from J, the gap between germline ends came to 15 bases. This CDR3 spans 15 amino acids.

This clone was seen more than once but under ten times. This chain links TRBV4-3 with TRBJ2-5, with 7 bases that match TRBD1. In germline, CDR1 is LGHNA, CDR2 YSLEER. The trim removed 0 bases at V and 2 bases at J, leaving 3 bases unmatched. The CDR3 spans 15 residues. CDR3 sequence: CASSQEGTAQETQYF. CDR3 sequence (DNA): TGCGCCAGCAGCCAAGAGGGGACAGCTCAAGAGACCCAGTACTTC.

The sample holds a few counts of this clone. This chain uses TRBV15 with TRBJ2-1, with TRBD1 as a possible D gene (6 bases). V was pared by 6 bases and J by 10 bases, with 13 bases between. There are 12 residues in the CDR3. Per germline, CDR1 LNHNV and CDR2 YYDKDF (reference sequence). The CDR3 sequence: CATRAGQTEQFF. CDR3 in DNA: TGTGCCACCAGGGCAGGACAGACCGAGCAGTTCTTC.